This TCR beta chain was captured by sequencing in a study of cytomegalovirus exposure and HLA in healthy donors. The CDR3 has 14 amino acids. The germline V gene encodes CDR1 MNHEY and CDR2 SVGAGI. Trimming took 4 bases from V and 11 from J; bases not matched to a gene: 10. PCR primers comprised 60 Vbeta and 13 Jbeta primers. Repertoires were generated with immunoSEQ multiplex PCR, while TCRdb's copy carries only in-frame clones and drops some. The table has 170,000 or so clones, about 80% seen once. This clone has more than one count but fewer than ten. The sample was PBMCs. This TCR was recovered from a boy younger than 18 in good health and CMV-seronegative. The chain joins TRBV6-5 to TRBJ1-1; 10 bases map to TRBD1. The chain's CDR3 is CASSFPGQGSSAFF. The DNA for the CDR3 is TGTGCCAGCAGTTTTCCGGGACAGGGGTCGTCGGCTTTCTTT.